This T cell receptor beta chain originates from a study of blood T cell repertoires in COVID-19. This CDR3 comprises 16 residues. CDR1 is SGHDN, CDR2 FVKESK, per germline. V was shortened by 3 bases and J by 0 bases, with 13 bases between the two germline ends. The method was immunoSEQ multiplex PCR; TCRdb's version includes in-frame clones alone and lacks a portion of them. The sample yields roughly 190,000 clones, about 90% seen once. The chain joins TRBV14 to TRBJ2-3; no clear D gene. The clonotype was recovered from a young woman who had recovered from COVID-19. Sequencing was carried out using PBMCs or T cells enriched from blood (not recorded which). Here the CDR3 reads CASSQPGEWSTDTQYF. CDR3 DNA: TGTGCCAGCAGCCAGCCCGGTGAGTGGAGCACAGATACGCAGTATTTT.